This T cell receptor (beta chain) was found in a study of blood T cells in healthy people across ages. Study observations and caveats: Bulk PBMC profiling left naive and antigen-experienced comparisons inconclusive.

Per-sample yields of isolated PBMCs were at least 6 million. Primed by a sample-barcoded 5' primer and a J-beta primer mix, a second PCR proceeded for roughly 6 to 12 cycles. TCRdb processed the 5' RACE reads anew with MiXCR; each CDR3 protein has one entry. The data contain some 1.5 million distinct CDR3 sequences, 28% of them seen just once; the ten biggest clones take up over 7%. This clonotype was recorded once. The antigen is not known. A junction end diverges from the germline sequence, so it may reflect a read error. Germline lookup yields CDR1 DFQATT and CDR2 SNEGSKA (reference sequence). This CDR3 is built from 17 residues.

The J gene is TRBJ2-1, the V gene TRBV20-1; the match to TRBD2 covers 9 bases. The sequence came from a woman younger than 45 in good health. The sequenced sample was blood. The DNA of the CDR3 is TGCAGTGCTGGAGATAGCGGGGGCCCGCGGGGGGAGTATGAGCAGTTCTTC. Translating it yields CSAGDSGGPRGEYEQFF.